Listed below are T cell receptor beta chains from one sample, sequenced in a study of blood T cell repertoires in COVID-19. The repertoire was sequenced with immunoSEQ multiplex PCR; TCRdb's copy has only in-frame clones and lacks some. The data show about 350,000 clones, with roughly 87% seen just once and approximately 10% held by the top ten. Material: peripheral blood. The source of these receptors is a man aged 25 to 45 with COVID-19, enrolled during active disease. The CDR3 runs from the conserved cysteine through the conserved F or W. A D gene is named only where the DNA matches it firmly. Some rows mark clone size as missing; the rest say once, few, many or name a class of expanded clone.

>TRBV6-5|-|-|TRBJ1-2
CASSYIRDWGPGYTF
TGTGCCAGCAGTTATATCAGGGATTGGGGGCCTGGCTACACCTTC
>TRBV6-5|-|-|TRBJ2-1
CASSYQGPIYNEQFF
TGTGCCAGCAGTTACCAGGGTCCCATATACAATGAGCAGTTCTTC
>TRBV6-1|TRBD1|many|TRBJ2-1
CASSEKWDRVNNEQFF
TGTGCCAGCAGTGAAAAATGGGACAGGGTCAACAATGAGCAGTTCTTC
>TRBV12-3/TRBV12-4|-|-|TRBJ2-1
CASSLGQSGEQFF
TGTGCCAGCAGTTTGGGTCAGAGCGGTGAGCAGTTCTTC
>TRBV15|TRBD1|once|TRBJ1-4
CATSRDRGQGSNEKLFF
TGTGCCACCAGCAGAGATCGGGGACAGGGATCTAATGAAAAACTGTTTTTT
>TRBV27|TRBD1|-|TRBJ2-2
CASSLDRVNTGELFF
TGTGCCAGCAGTTTAGACAGGGTGAACACCGGGGAGCTGTTTTTT
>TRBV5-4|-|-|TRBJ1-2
CASSLRGYGYTF
TGTGCCAGCAGCCTCCGGGGCTATGGCTACACCTTC
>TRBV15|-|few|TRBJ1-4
CATSRDQRGKLFF
TGTGCCACCAGCAGAGATCAGAGGGGGAAACTGTTTTTT
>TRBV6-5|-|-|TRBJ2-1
CASSYYLGLNNEQFF
TGTGCCAGCTCCTATTACCTGGGCCTTAACAATGAGCAGTTCTTC
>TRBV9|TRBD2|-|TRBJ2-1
CASSVGSLAVYNEQFF
TGTGCCAGCAGCGTAGGAAGTCTAGCGGTGTACAATGAGCAGTTCTTC
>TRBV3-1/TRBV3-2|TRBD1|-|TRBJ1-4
CASSQTGGEKLFF
TGTGCCAGCAGCCAGACAGGGGGGGAAAAACTGTTTTTT
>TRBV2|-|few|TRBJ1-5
CASSGGTGRLQPQHF
TGTGCCAGCAGTGGTGGTACAGGGCGACTTCAGCCCCAGCATTTT
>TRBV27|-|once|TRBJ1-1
CASSFQENTEAFF
TGTGCCAGCAGTTTCCAGGAAAACACTGAAGCTTTCTTT
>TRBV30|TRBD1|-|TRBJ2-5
CAWNSGTGETQYF
TGTGCCTGGAATTCCGGGACAGGGGAGACCCAGTACTTC
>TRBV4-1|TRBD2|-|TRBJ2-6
CASSQDKASGGPGANVLTF
TGCGCCAGCAGCCAAGATAAAGCTAGCGGGGGGCCTGGGGCCAACGTCCTGACTTTC
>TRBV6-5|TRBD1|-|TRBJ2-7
CASSYLGTAVYEQYF
TGTGCCAGCAGTTACCTCGGGACAGCTGTTTACGAGCAGTACTTC
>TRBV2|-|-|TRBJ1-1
CASSGIDRLTEAFF
TGTGCCAGCAGTGGAATCGACAGGTTGACTGAAGCTTTCTTT
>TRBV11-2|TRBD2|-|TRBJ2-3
CASSSSGGTDTQYF
TGTGCCAGCAGCTCCAGCGGGGGCACAGATACGCAGTATTTT
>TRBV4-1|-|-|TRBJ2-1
CASSQAFGRGTYNEQFF
TGCGCCAGCAGCCAAGCTTTTGGCAGGGGTACCTACAATGAGCAGTTCTTC
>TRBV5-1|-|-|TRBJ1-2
CASSLSGGGGYGYTF
TGCGCCAGCAGCTTGTCTGGGGGCGGCGGCTATGGCTACACCTTC
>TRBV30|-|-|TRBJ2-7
CAWSGAYEQYF
TGTGCCTGGAGTGGGGCTTACGAGCAGTACTTC
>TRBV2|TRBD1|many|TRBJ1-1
CASTDRVNTEAFF
TGTGCCAGCACCGACAGGGTGAACACTGAAGCTTTCTTT
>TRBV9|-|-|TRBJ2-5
CASSVLGLGEETQYF
TGTGCCAGCAGCGTACTGGGGCTGGGCGAAGAGACCCAGTACTTC
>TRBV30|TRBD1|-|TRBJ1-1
CAGGAGGSTEAFF
TGTGCCGGGGGGGCAGGGGGATCCACTGAAGCTTTCTTT
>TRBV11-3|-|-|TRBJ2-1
CASSLVGGTTGNEQFF
TGTGCCAGCAGCTTAGTAGGAGGAACAACGGGGAATGAGCAGTTCTTC
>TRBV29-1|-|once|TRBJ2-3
CSVVLGGDTQYF
TGCAGCGTTGTCCTGGGGGGTGATACGCAGTATTTT
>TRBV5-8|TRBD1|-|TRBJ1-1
CASSLRLTGVNTEAFF
TGTGCCAGCAGCCTGCGACTGACAGGGGTGAACACTGAAGCTTTCTTT
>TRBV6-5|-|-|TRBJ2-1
CASSSTRAIYNEQFF
TGTGCCAGCAGTTCCACGCGGGCCATCTACAATGAGCAGTTCTTC
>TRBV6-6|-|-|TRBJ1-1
CASSRGGGFTEAFF
TGTGCCAGCAGCCGAGGGGGAGGGTTCACTGAAGCTTTCTTT
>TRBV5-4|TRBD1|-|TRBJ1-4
CASSPGTGGSEKLFF
TGTGCCAGCAGCCCAGGGACAGGGGGAAGTGAAAAACTGTTTTTT
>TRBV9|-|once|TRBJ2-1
CASSDRDSYKGQFF
TGTGCCAGCAGCGATCGGGACTCTTACAAAGGGCAGTTCTTC
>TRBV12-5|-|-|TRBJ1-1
CASGPRWTPCNTEAFF
TGTGCTAGTGGCCCCCGATGGACACCTTGTAACACTGAAGCTTTCTTT
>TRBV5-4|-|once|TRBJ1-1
CASSLRQADTEAFF
TGTGCCAGCAGCCTGCGGCAAGCGGACACTGAAGCTTTCTTT
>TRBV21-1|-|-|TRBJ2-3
CASSKEGDRNTDTQYF
TGTGCCAGCAGCAAAGAAGGAGACAGGAACACAGATACGCAGTATTTT
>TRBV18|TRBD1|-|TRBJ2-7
CASSSRDRGTYEQYF
TGTGCCAGCTCATCCCGGGACAGGGGGACCTACGAGCAGTACTTC
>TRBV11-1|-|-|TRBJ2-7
CASSQGVEGLYEQYF
TGTGCCAGCAGCCAGGGGGTGGAGGGACTTTACGAGCAGTACTTC
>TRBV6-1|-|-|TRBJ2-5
CASSEDRLGGTSQYF
TGTGCCAGCAGTGAAGACCGCCTGGGGGGTACGTCCCAGTACTTC
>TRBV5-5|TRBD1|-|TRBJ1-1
CASRIGQGGSLTEAFF
TGTGCCAGCAGGATCGGACAGGGGGGTAGCTTGACTGAAGCTTTCTTT
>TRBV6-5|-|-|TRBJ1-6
CASSYSSTVINSPLHF
TGTGCCAGCAGTTACTCGTCGACAGTGATTAATTCACCCCTCCACTTT
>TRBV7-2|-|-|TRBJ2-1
CASSLARAEPSYNEQFF
TGTGCCAGCAGCTTAGCGCGAGCGGAGCCCTCCTACAATGAGCAGTTCTTC
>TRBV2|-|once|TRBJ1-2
CATAWAYGYTF
TGTGCCACGGCGTGGGCCTATGGCTACACCTTC